The 19 T cell receptor beta chains below come from one sample, sequenced in a study of T cell repertoires in cytomegalovirus infection. TCRdb ran MiXCR on the reads and lists one entry per CDR3 protein. Of more than 140,000 distinct CDR3 sequences in the sample, about 6.5% were seen once. The sequencing input was PBMCs. These receptors all stem from a human donor in good health (CMV status not recorded). Some clones in this sample may be carry-over from other donors' samples.

This clonotype came up a few times. The rearrangement links TRBV5-1 to TRBJ2-1, with no clear D. Trimming removed 1 base at V and 5 bases at J, with 7 bases between. The CDR3 covers 13 residues. Germline V gene lookup returns CDR1 SGHRS and CDR2 YFSETQ. The DNA of the CDR3 is TGCGCCAGCAGCTTGCAACGGAACAATGAGCAGTTCTTC. Translating it yields CASSLQRNNEQFF.

This clonotype was observed many times. J is TRBJ2-7 and V is TRBV7-9, with 10 bases aligning to TRBD1. The junction had 10 bases not matched to a gene; V was cut back by 5 bases and J by 6 bases. The germline V gene has CDR1 SEHNR and CDR2 FQNEAQ (reference sequence). The CDR3 is 15 residues long. As DNA, the CDR3 is TGTGCCAGCAGCCCACAATGGGACAGGGGAGGCGAGCAGTACTTC. It translates to CASSPQWDRGGEQYF.

This clonotype was recorded at least ten times. The V and J genes are TRBV28 and TRBJ2-7, with D possibly being TRBD1 or TRBD2 (5 bases each). CDR1 and CDR2 from the germline V gene are MDHEN and SYDVKM. The V gene lost 3 bases and the J gene lost 0 bases, with 15 bases spanning the gap. CDR3 length: 16 amino acids. CDR3 residues: CASSFGWDRSSYEQYF. The CDR3 region has the DNA TGTGCCAGCAGTTTCGGTTGGGACCGTAGCTCCTACGAGCAGTACTTC.

This clonotype was seen more than once but under ten times. The chain combines TRBV29-1 with TRBJ2-7; 8 nucleotides align to TRBD1. The CDR3 loop spans 15 amino acids. The junction had 10 bases not matched to a gene; V was cut back by 2 bases and J by 4 bases. Germline CDR1 reads SQVTM; CDR2 reads ANQGSEA. The CDR3 is CSVETQGQAKYEQYF. CDR3 coding DNA: TGCAGCGTTGAAACGCAGGGACAGGCAAAATACGAGCAGTACTTC.

This clonotype was recorded many times. The V call is TRBV4-2, the J call TRBJ2-1; TRBD2 matches 8 bases. Trimming took 3 bases from V and 6 from J; bases not matched to a gene: 13. CDR1 is LGHNA and CDR2 is YNFKEQ in the germline V gene. The CDR3 contains 17 residues. The CDR3 nucleotides are TGTGCCAGCAGCCAGTCCTCCCGGGGGGGCCAGGGCAATGAGCAGTTCTTC. Residues: CASSQSSRGGQGNEQFF.

This clonotype was recorded many times. The chain combines TRBV10-2 with TRBJ2-3, with no clear D. The V gene lost 4 bases and the J gene lost 6 bases, with 23 bases spanning the gap. Germline V gives CDR1 WSHSY, CDR2 SAAADI. The length of the CDR3 is 17 residues. CDR3 sequence: CASSGWRGLSTIDTQYF. The CDR3 nucleotides are TGCGCCAGCAGTGGGTGGCGAGGCCTCTCCACCATTGATACGCAGTATTTT.

This clonotype was picked up many times. This rearrangement joins TRBV7-2 to TRBJ2-3; D tentatively fits TRBD1 or TRBD2 (5 bases each). The CDR3 has 14 residues. Germline CDR1 SGHTA, CDR2 FQGNSA. Trimming removed 0 bases at V and 3 bases at J, with 7 bases between. CDR3 loop: CASSLAGVTDTQYF. The CDR3 DNA reads as TGTGCCAGCAGCTTAGCGGGGGTGACAGATACGCAGTATTTT.

Ten or more counts support this clonotype. The rearrangement joins TRBV5-1 to TRBJ1-2; D is perhaps TRBD1 (5 bases). CDR1 is SGHRS and CDR2 is YFSETQ in the germline V gene. The CDR3 extends over 17 amino acids. The V end was cut by 1 base, the J end by 6 bases, with 22 bases between. CDR3 DNA sequence: TGCGCCAGCAGCTTGAAGAGAGGAGGGGCCACCGGGGATGGCTACACCTTC. Translated, it gives CASSLKRGGATGDGYTF.

This clonotype was seen repeatedly, ten times or more. The chain recombines TRBV7-8 with TRBJ1-5; 8 bases are shared with TRBD1. Germline V gene data show CDR1 as SGHVS and CDR2 as FQNEAQ. The J segment lost 1 base and the V segment lost 5 bases, leaving 10 bases of the junction unmatched. The CDR3 is 17 residues long. The CDR3 sequence is CASSPLRDRRSNQPQHF. CDR3 DNA: TGTGCCAGCAGCCCACTCCGGGACAGGAGAAGCAATCAGCCCCAGCATTTT.

This clonotype was recorded many times. This sequence joins TRBV7-2 and TRBJ1-2; D is ambiguous. The CDR3 length is 15 residues. V shed 1 base and J shed 5 bases, with 14 bases lying between them. CDR1 is SGHTA, CDR2 FQGNSA, per germline. The CDR3: CASSLELLGGYGYTF. Here the CDR3 DNA reads TGTGCCAGCAGCTTAGAGTTGCTGGGTGGGTATGGCTACACCTTC.

The chain links TRBV4-3 to TRBJ1-2; 10 positions match TRBD1. The germline gives CDR1 LGHNA, CDR2 YSLEER. The CDR3 is 16 residues long. With V trimmed by 4 bases and J by 7 bases, 12 bases remained unmatched. CDR3 sequence (DNA): TGCGCCAGCAGCCCAACGTTTGGACAGGGGGAAGGTGGCTACACCTTC. This codes for CASSPTFGQGEGGYTF.

This chain uses TRBV12-3 or TRBV12-4 with TRBJ2-1; 9 bases are a match to TRBD1. The CDR3 is 16 residues long. The J segment lost 4 bases and the V segment lost 5 bases, leaving 9 bases of the junction unmatched. This CDR3 is CASSLPKGTGYNEQFF. CDR3 DNA: TGTGCCAGCAGTCTCCCAAAAGGGACAGGGTACAATGAGCAGTTCTTC.

In its sample, this clonotype was seen many times. This chain joins TRBV20-1 and TRBJ2-6; D gene uncertain. The CDR3 totals 13 residues. The V and J ends lost 0 bases and 5 bases respectively, with 5 bases between them. Per the germline V gene, CDR1 is DFQATT and CDR2 is SNEGSKA (reference sequence). The CDR3 sequence: CSARDPWANVLTF. CDR3 in DNA: TGCAGTGCTAGAGACCCCTGGGCCAACGTCCTGACTTTC.

The table lists this clonotype with many counts. V is TRBV7-2 and J is TRBJ2-1, with D perhaps given as TRBD1 or TRBD2 (5 bases each). CDR1 is SGHTA and CDR2 is FQGNSA in the germline V gene. The CDR3 consists of 13 residues. Trimming shortened V by 5 bases and J by 7 bases, and 12 bases separated the two germline ends. The CDR3 DNA reads TGTGCCAGCAGCGGGGGACCCCTAAATGAGCAGTTCTTC. As protein: CASSGGPLNEQFF.

In regard to this clonotype: With a much larger clone just one base away, this may be a read error. The rearrangement uses TRBV5-1 and TRBJ2-2, with D perhaps TRBD1 or TRBD2 (6 bases each). Germline CDR1 SGHRS, CDR2 YFSETQ. The CDR3 totals 14 residues. The CDR3 loop is CASSLDGGTGGLFF. DNA for the CDR3: TGCGCCAGCAGCTTGGACGGGGGCACCGGGGGGCTGTTTTTT.

This clonotype was seen ten or more times. The V and J genes are TRBV7-3 and TRBJ2-7; 9 positions agree with TRBD2. J lost 4 bases, V lost 5 bases, and 6 bases had no gene match. CDR3 length: 14 residues. The germline CDR1 and CDR2 sequences are SGHTA and FQGTGA. CDR3 coding DNA: TGTGCCAGCAGCCCCCGCGGGGGGGCGTACGAGCAGTACTTC. Its protein product is CASSPRGGAYEQYF.

Many counts were recorded for this clonotype. The chain combines TRBV12-3 or TRBV12-4 with TRBJ1-2; D gene ambiguous. V lost 5 bases and J lost 4, with 14 bases in between. The CDR3 runs 14 residues. The CDR3 region has the DNA TGTGCCAGCAGTCCCGACGCCTCTATCTATGGCTACACCTTC. It translates to CASSPDASIYGYTF.

This clonotype was counted between two and nine times. The rearrangement links TRBV7-9 to TRBJ2-7; D might be TRBD1 (6 bases). The germline V and J ends were trimmed by 3 bases and 2 bases, with 11 bases remaining between them. Germline CDR1 is SEHNR and CDR2 is FQNEAQ (reference sequence). The CDR3 is made up of 14 amino acids. The CDR3: CASSFPGETYEQYF. As DNA, the CDR3 is TGTGCCAGCAGCTTCCCAGGGGAAACCTACGAGCAGTACTTC. Using reference TRBV7-9 and TRBJ2-7 for the parts outside the CDR3, the full variable domain is DTGVSQNPRHKITKRGQNVTFRCDPISEHNRLYWYRQTLGQGPEFLTYFQNEAQLEKSRLLSDRFSAERPKGSFSTLEIQRTEQGDSAMYLCASSFPGETYEQYFGPGTRLTVT.

This clonotype has a count of ten or more. V and J are TRBV7-8 and TRBJ2-2; 7 bases fit TRBD1. With V trimmed by 3 bases and J by 4 bases, 5 bases remained unmatched. Germline V lookup: CDR1 SGHVS, CDR2 FQNEAQ. This CDR3 region has 15 residues. As DNA, the CDR3 is TGTGCCAGCAGCTTGGCACAGGGGTTCACCGGGGAGCTGTTTTTT. Its translation: CASSLAQGFTGELFF.